The entry below describes one T cell receptor (beta chain). Its matching antigen is unknown. This clone may be a read error of a much larger clone one base away. This sample is drawn from a study of early T cells in non-severe SARS-CoV-2 infection. Study-wide background: The sequenced material was bulk RNA from unsorted whole blood, and its chains were unpaired.

CDR3 size: 13 residues. The study's findings and limits: There was a bias toward anti-spike CD8 responses in VDJdb matching, which missed private and CD4 specificities.

Unique molecular identifiers were added to individual cDNA molecules. Each CDR3 protein gets one entry after TCRdb re-called the 5' RACE reads with MiXCR. The sample carries 70,000 to 85,000 distinct CDR3 sequences, 12% recorded once. Sequencing used whole blood. The sequence came from an adult who was a healthcare worker with PCR-confirmed SARS-CoV-2 infection or an uninfected control (not recorded which). V usage is TRBV12-3 or TRBV12-4 and J usage is TRBJ2-4; 7 bases line up with TRBD1. The CDR3 DNA is TGTACCAGCAGTCGGGACAGAAAAAACATTCAGTACTTC. It codes for CTSSRDRKNIQYF.